A single sample gave rise to the 28 T cell receptor beta chains below, sequenced in a study of T-cell reconstitution after alpha-beta-depleted transplantation in children. A TCRbeta library incorporating unique molecular identifiers was prepared. TCRdb used MiXCR to reprocess the PCR reads, holding one entry per CDR3 protein. The profile shows some 830,000 distinct CDR3 sequences, 15% to 20% of them singletons. The material was PBMCs, mostly from graft donor cells, obtained 360 days after TCRalphabeta/CD19-depleted stem cell transplant. The source of these receptors is a male patient younger than 18 who had a stem cell transplant for acute lymphoblastic leukemia, so the T cells may come from the graft donor.

The chain joins TRBV18 to TRBJ2-7, with D hard to call. Germline V gene data show CDR1 as KGHSH and CDR2 as LQKENI. CDR3 length: 14 residues. Trimming stripped 3 bases from V and 0 bases from J, with 9 bases between. Written as DNA, the CDR3 is TGTGCCAGCTCACCGACTCCATACTCCTACGAGCAGTACTTC. Amino acid sequence: CASSPTPYSYEQYF.

This clonotype has a handful of counts. This rearrangement joins TRBV7-9 to TRBJ2-1, with 7 bases aligning to TRBD2. V lost 6 bases, J lost 10 bases, and 15 bases stayed unmatched. Looked up from germline, CDR1 is SEHNR and CDR2 is FQNEAQ (reference sequence). The CDR3 loop spans 15 amino acids. This CDR3 reads CASRSRGSSGTEQFF. In DNA, the CDR3 is TGTGCCAGCAGGTCACGAGGGTCTAGCGGAACGGAGCAGTTCTTC.

This rearrangement joins TRBV2 to TRBJ2-7; 7 bases are a match to TRBD1. The CDR3 loop spans 15 amino acids. CDR1 and CDR2 from the germline V gene are SNHLY and FYNNEI. Trimming cost V 6 bases and J 3 bases; bases outside gene matches: 11. CDR3 loop: CASRSSGQRYYEQYF. In DNA, the CDR3 is TGTGCCAGCAGATCATCGGGACAGAGATACTACGAGCAGTACTTC.

This clonotype was observed at least ten times. Compared with germline, one end of the junction differs, possibly owing to a read error. CDR3: CTSSVVASGIWTGELFF. In nucleotides, the CDR3 is TGTACCAGCAGCGTAGTGGCTAGCGGGATATGGACCGGGGAGCTGTTTTTT. V gene TRBV9 combines with J gene TRBJ2-2, with 9 bases lining up with TRBD2. The CDR3 is 17 residues long. Looked up from germline, CDR1 is SGDLS and CDR2 is YYNGEE.

The J gene is TRBJ2-1, the V gene TRBV4-1, with TRBD2 identical over 12 bases. The CDR3 extends over 17 amino acids. CDR1 is MGHRA and CDR2 is YSYEKL in the germline V gene. J gave up 7 bases and V 0 bases, and 7 bases lay outside the gene matches. The CDR3 reads CASSQDPASGRGNEQFF. DNA for the CDR3: TGCGCCAGCAGCCAAGATCCGGCTAGCGGGAGGGGGAATGAGCAGTTCTTC.

The chain joins TRBV9 to TRBJ2-5; D perhaps matches TRBD2 (6 bases). CDR3 length equals 14 residues. Between the trimmed V and J ends, which lost 4 bases and 4 bases, there was a span of 14 bases. Germline V gene sequence: CDR1 SGDLS, CDR2 YYNGEE. CDR3 amino acids: CASSSDQGGETQYF. The CDR3 nucleotides are TGTGCCAGCAGCTCAGACCAGGGAGGAGAGACCCAGTACTTC. Variable domain in full (rest from reference TRBV9 and TRBJ2-5): DSGVTQTPKHLITATGQRVTLRCSPRSGDLSVYWYQQSLDQGLQFLIQYYNGEERAKGNILERFSAQQFPDLHSELNLSSLELGDSALYFCASSSDQGGETQYFGPGTRLLVL.

This clonotype was detected many times. V and J are TRBV10-3 and TRBJ2-7, with no clear D. The V end lost 11 bases, the J end lost 0 bases, and 11 bases lay between the germline ends. This CDR3 is built from 12 residues. Per germline, CDR1 ENHRY and CDR2 SYGVKD. The DNA for the CDR3 is TGTGCCTTCGGGCGTACCTCCTACGAGCAGTACTTC. Its protein product is CAFGRTSYEQYF.

This clonotype has ten or more counts. The V call is TRBV24-1, the J call TRBJ1-4; a weak D match, TRBD1 (5 bases). CDR3 length: 14 amino acids. Trimming shortened V by 9 bases and J by 2 bases, and 12 bases separated the two germline ends. The germline V gene encodes CDR1 KGHDR and CDR2 SFDVKD. The CDR3 reads CATSRSGTNEKLFF. The CDR3 DNA sequence: TGTGCCACCTCGCGATCAGGGACTAATGAAAAACTGTTTTTT.

The V gene is TRBV19, the J gene TRBJ2-1, with D possibly TRBD2 on 5 matching bases. CDR1 and CDR2 (germline): LNHDA, SQIVND (reference sequence). V lost 6 bases, J lost 4 bases, and 13 bases lay in between. The CDR3 totals 14 residues. CDR3 nucleotides: TGTGCCAGTAGAGCGGCTTCGCCATACAATGAGCAGTTCTTC. Amino acids: CASRAASPYNEQFF. Full variable domain (missing parts from reference TRBV19 and TRBJ2-1): DGGITQSPKYLFRKEGQNVTLSCEQNLNHDAMYWYRQDPGQGLRLIYYSQIVNDFQKGDIAEGYSVSREKKESFPLTVTSAQKNPTAFYLCASRAASPYNEQFFGPGTRLTVL.

The sample holds a few counts of this clonotype. The CDR3 DNA is TGTGCCAGCAGGCTAGCGGGACAAGAGACCCAGTACTTC. This translates into CASRLAGQETQYF. The genes are TRBV12-3 or TRBV12-4 and TRBJ2-5, with 9 bases aligning to TRBD2. The J segment lost 2 bases and the V segment lost 6 bases, leaving 1 base of the junction unmatched. CDR3 length: 13 amino acids.

This clonotype was counted between two and nine times. The rearrangement uses TRBV6-5 and TRBJ2-1; D is ambiguous. Germline lookup yields CDR1 MNHEY and CDR2 SVGAGI. Trimming removed 2 bases from V and 7 bases from J, with 15 bases in between. The length of the CDR3 is 15 residues. The CDR3, as DNA: TGTGCCAGCAGTTACCCTACAGCCTCACGTAATGAGCAGTTCTTC. It specifies CASSYPTASRNEQFF.

This clonotype has just a few counts. This chain connects TRBV15 to TRBJ2-1, with D possibly TRBD2 on 7 matching bases. Per the germline V gene, CDR1 is LNHNV and CDR2 is YYDKDF (reference sequence). This CDR3 is 17 amino acids long. V lost 0 bases and J lost 1, with 13 bases in between. CDR3 sequence reads: CATSRDPQGGSYNEQFF. As DNA, the CDR3 is TGTGCCACCAGCAGAGACCCACAGGGAGGGTCCTACAATGAGCAGTTCTTC.

The sample holds one count of this clonotype. The chain uses TRBV7-3 and TRBJ1-1; D call uncertain. This CDR3 spans 15 amino acids. V gave up 1 base and J gave up 0 bases, with 9 bases separating them. Germline V lookup: CDR1 SGHTA, CDR2 FQGTGA. The CDR3 spells CASSLIRVMNTEAFF. Written as DNA, the CDR3 is TGTGCCAGCAGCTTAATAAGGGTCATGAACACTGAAGCTTTCTTT. Full variable domain (rest looked up from reference TRBV7-3 and TRBJ1-1): GAGVSQTPSNKVTEKGKYVELRCDPISGHTALYWYRQSLGQGPEFLIYFQGTGAADDSGLPNDRFFAVRPEGSVSTLKIQRTERGDSAVYLCASSLIRVMNTEAFFGQGTRLTVV.

In its sample, this clonotype was seen a few times. V is TRBV10-3 and J is TRBJ2-2; D call uncertain. V was pared by 5 bases and J by 7 bases, with 11 bases between. CDR1 is ENHRY and CDR2 is SYGVKD in the germline V gene. This CDR3 has 13 amino acids. CDR3 in DNA: TGTGCCATCAGTTCCTCCCCCGGCGGGGAGCTGTTTTTT. This codes for CAISSSPGGELFF.

This rearrangement joins TRBV18 to TRBJ2-2; TRBD1 agrees at 8 bases. This CDR3 spans 17 amino acids. Trimming took 2 bases from V and 5 from J; bases not matched to a gene: 10. CDR1 is KGHSH, CDR2 LQKENI, per germline. The CDR3 sequence is CASSPASGQGRTGELFF. CDR3 bases: TGTGCCAGCTCACCAGCGAGCGGACAGGGACGGACCGGGGAGCTGTTTTTT.

This clonotype has a handful of counts. The CDR3 spells CASSDDPYSNQPQHF. Here the CDR3 DNA reads TGTGCCAGCAGTGACGATCCTTATAGCAATCAGCCCCAGCATTTT. The V gene is TRBV2, the J gene TRBJ1-5; D remains ambiguous. Trimming took 3 bases from V and 0 from J, leaving 9 bases between them. The CDR3 has 15 amino acids. Germline V gene data show CDR1 as SNHLY and CDR2 as FYNNEI.

The table lists this clonotype with a few counts. CDR3 residues: CASSRSGSSSYNEQFF. Here the CDR3 DNA reads TGTGCCAGCAGCCGTAGCGGGAGCTCTTCCTACAATGAGCAGTTCTTC. V usage is TRBV3-1 and J usage is TRBJ2-1, with 9 bases that match TRBD2. The CDR3 has 16 residues. CDR1 and CDR2 from the germline V gene are LGHDT and YNNKEL (reference sequence). V was pared by 4 bases and J by 1 base, with 5 bases of the junction left unmatched.

The table lists this clonotype with many counts. The chain uses TRBV7-9 and TRBJ2-3, with D tentatively TRBD2 (6 bases). V was shortened by 1 base and J by 10 bases, with 12 bases between the two germline ends. The germline V gene has CDR1 SEHNR and CDR2 FQNEAQ (reference sequence). The CDR3 loop spans 13 amino acids. DNA of the CDR3: TGTGCCAGCAGCTTAGGGGGAGGAGCGGCGCAGTATTTT. Amino acid sequence: CASSLGGGAAQYF.

The chain carries TRBV7-6 and TRBJ2-7; no clear D gene. Trimming removed 1 base at V and 5 bases at J, with 12 bases between. The CDR3 runs to 14 residues. Per the germline V gene, CDR1 is SGHVS and CDR2 is FNYEAQ. The CDR3 nucleotides read TGTGCCAGCAGCTTAGGGGGATCCATCCACGAGCAGTACTTC. Encoded protein: CASSLGGSIHEQYF.

In its sample, this clonotype was seen many times. This chain uses TRBV27 with TRBJ2-7, with 7 bases that match TRBD1. Germline-derived CDR1 and CDR2 are MNHEY and SMNVEV (reference sequence). This CDR3 is 14 amino acids long. Losses at the gene ends were 2 bases for V and 2 bases for J; bases not matched to a gene: 3. This chain's CDR3 is CASSLRTGPYEQYF. The CDR3 nucleotides read TGTGCCAGCAGTTTAAGGACAGGCCCCTACGAGCAGTACTTC.

This clonotype appeared a few times. This chain uses TRBV3-1 with TRBJ1-2; 12 nucleotides line up with TRBD1. The V and J ends lost 6 bases and 8 bases, in that order; junction bases with no gene match: 16. CDR1 is LGHDT and CDR2 is YNNKEL in the germline V gene (reference sequence). The CDR3 spans 17 residues. The DNA of the CDR3 is TGTGCCAGCAGACTACAGGCCGGGACAGGGGGCGAAGAAGGCTACACCTTC. Translating gives CASRLQAGTGGEEGYTF.

A few counts support this clonotype. The chain joins TRBV27 to TRBJ2-7; TRBD1 matches at 9 bases. The CDR3 is 15 amino acids. The germline V gene encodes CDR1 MNHEY and CDR2 SMNVEV (reference sequence). Trimming cost V 3 bases and J 4 bases; bases outside gene matches: 7. The CDR3 is CASSFLDRGSYEQYF. The CDR3 DNA reads as TGTGCCAGCAGTTTCCTGGACAGGGGATCTTACGAGCAGTACTTC.

This clonotype was observed a handful of times. This chain joins TRBV7-9 and TRBJ2-3, with TRBD2 identical over 9 bases. Germline CDR1 is SEHNR and CDR2 is FQNEAQ (reference sequence). V shed 5 bases, J shed 4 bases, and the junction held 10 bases outside the gene matches. The CDR3 covers 16 residues. The CDR3 is CASSPWTAGGSDTQYF. The CDR3 region has the DNA TGTGCCAGCAGCCCGTGGACAGCGGGAGGTTCAGATACGCAGTATTTT.

The rearrangement links TRBV11-3 to TRBJ2-3, with TRBD2 as a possible D gene (6 bases). The CDR3 has 14 residues. The germline CDR1 and CDR2 sequences are SGHNT and YENEEA. Trimming removed 8 bases from V and 0 bases from J, with 12 bases in between. For the CDR3, the DNA is TGTGCCAGCCGGCGGGATCCTAGCACAGATACGCAGTATTTT. This encodes CASRRDPSTDTQYF.

The chain recombines TRBV29-1 with TRBJ1-5; no firm D call. The CDR3 has 14 amino acids. Germline V lookup: CDR1 SQVTM, CDR2 ANQGSEA. V was pared by 7 bases and J by 1 base, with 14 bases between. CDR3 bases: TGCAGCGCCTGGAGCGGGGTGAGCAATCAGCCCCAGCATTTT. It is translated as CSAWSGVSNQPQHF.

A few counts support this clonotype. The rearrangement links TRBV4-1 to TRBJ1-6; D is perhaps TRBD1 (6 bases). V lost 0 bases and J 5 bases, leaving 8 bases between the germline ends. The CDR3 is made up of 15 amino acids. Germline V lookup: CDR1 MGHRA, CDR2 YSYEKL. CDR3 coding DNA: TGCGCCAGCAGCCAAGATGACAGGCATAATTCACCCCTCCACTTT. Amino acid sequence: CASSQDDRHNSPLHF.

The V call is TRBV20-1, the J call TRBJ2-1; TRBD2 matches at 10 bases. Germline CDR1 DFQATT, CDR2 SNEGSKA (reference sequence). With V trimmed by 7 bases and J by 7 bases, 13 bases remained unmatched. CDR3 length: 15 residues. CDR3 protein: CSVGGSGRARNEQFF. The CDR3 DNA sequence: TGCAGTGTTGGGGGGAGCGGGAGGGCGCGGAATGAGCAGTTCTTC.

This clonotype was seen repeatedly, ten times or more. V usage is TRBV4-1 and J usage is TRBJ1-1; 8 bases are a match to TRBD1. The CDR3 is 13 amino acids. Germline lookup yields CDR1 MGHRA and CDR2 YSYEKL. V lost 6 bases to trimming and J lost 4 bases; unmatched junction nucleotides: 4. CDR3 region: CASRDQGATEAFF. The CDR3 nucleotides read TGCGCCAGCAGGGACCAGGGGGCCACTGAAGCTTTCTTT.